The present T cell receptor (beta chain) was sequenced within a study of T cells after yellow fever vaccination. Study-wide points: The booster response re-showed most primary clones: around 97% CD4, approximately 90% CD8.

CDR3 length: 16 amino acids. Germline V lookup: CDR1 SEHNR, CDR2 FQNEAQ (reference sequence). The ends lost 10 bases at V and 0 bases at J; junction bases unmatched: 12. This clonotype was detected a few times. The antigen is undetermined. TCRdb re-analysed the 5' RACE reads in MiXCR, keeping a single row per CDR3 protein. The sample shows approximately 550,000 distinct CDR3 sequences, roughly 12% of them seen only once. The gene calls are TRBV7-9 and TRBJ2-1; TRBD2 matches 7 bases. The receptor was isolated from a man younger than 45 who received the YFV17D yellow fever vaccine. The sample was PBMCs, taken on the day of the yellow fever booster vaccination. The CDR3 DNA reads as TGTGCCACTGAGAGGCTAGCGGTAAGCTCCTACAATGAGCAGTTCTTC. It specifies CATERLAVSSYNEQFF.